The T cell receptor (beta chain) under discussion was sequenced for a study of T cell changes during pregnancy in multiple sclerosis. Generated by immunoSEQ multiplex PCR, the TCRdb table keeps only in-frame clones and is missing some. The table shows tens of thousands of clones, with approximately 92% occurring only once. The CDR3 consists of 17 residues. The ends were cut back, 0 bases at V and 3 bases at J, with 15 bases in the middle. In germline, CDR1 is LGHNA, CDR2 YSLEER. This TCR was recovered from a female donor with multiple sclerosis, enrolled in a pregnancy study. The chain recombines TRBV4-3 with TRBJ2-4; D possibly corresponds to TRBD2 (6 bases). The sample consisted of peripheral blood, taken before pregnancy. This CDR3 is CASSQDLGTLGKNIQYF. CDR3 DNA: TGCGCCAGCAGCCAAGATCTAGGGACTTTGGGCAAAAACATTCAGTACTTC.